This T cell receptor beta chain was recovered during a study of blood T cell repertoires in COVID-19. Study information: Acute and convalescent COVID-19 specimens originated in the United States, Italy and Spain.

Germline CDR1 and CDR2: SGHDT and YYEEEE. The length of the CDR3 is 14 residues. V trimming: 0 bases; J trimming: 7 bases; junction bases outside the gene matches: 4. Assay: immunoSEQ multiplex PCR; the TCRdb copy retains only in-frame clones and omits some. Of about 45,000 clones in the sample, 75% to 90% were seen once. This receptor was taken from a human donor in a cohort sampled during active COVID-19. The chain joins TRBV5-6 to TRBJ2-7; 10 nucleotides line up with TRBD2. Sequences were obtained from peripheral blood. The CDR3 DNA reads TGTGCCAGCAGCTTGGCCCTAGCGGGGGTTGAGCAGTACTTC. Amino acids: CASSLALAGVEQYF.